One sample yielded the 26 T cell receptor beta chains listed below, sequenced in a study of blood T cell repertoires in COVID-19. This table comes from immunoSEQ multiplex PCR, and its TCRdb copy is limited to in-frame clones, with some not included. Here the sample spans 100,000 or so clones, approximately 92% being singletons. Sequencing was carried out using peripheral blood. These receptors all come from a woman aged 50 to 60 with COVID-19, enrolled during active disease.

The chain combines TRBV27 with TRBJ1-5; D ambiguous. The CDR3 sequence is 15 residues long. The germline CDR1 and CDR2 sequences are MNHEY and SMNVEV (reference sequence). The V and J ends lost 2 bases and 0 bases respectively, with 8 bases between them. The CDR3 loop is CASSLLGSSNQPQHF. CDR3 coding DNA: TGTGCCAGCAGTTTACTAGGGAGTAGCAATCAGCCCCAGCATTTT.

This clone was picked up one time. The chain has TRBV13 and TRBJ1-1; D is possibly TRBD1 (6 bases). Trimming shortened V by 2 bases and J by 0 bases, and 10 bases separated the two germline ends. In germline, CDR1 is PRHDT, CDR2 FYEKMQ (reference sequence). The CDR3 contains 15 residues. CDR3 sequence: CASSLPDSLNTEAFF. The CDR3 DNA reads TGTGCCAGCAGCTTACCGGACAGTTTGAACACTGAAGCTTTCTTT.

The V call is TRBV10-3, the J call TRBJ2-1; perhaps TRBD1 as D (6 bases). This CDR3 has 15 amino acids. The V and J ends lost 0 bases and 7 bases respectively, with 13 bases between them. Germline CDR1 is ENHRY and CDR2 is SYGVKD. The CDR3 DNA is TGTGCCATCAGTGAGTCGACGGGACAACCTAATGAGCAGTTCTTC. Translating it yields CAISESTGQPNEQFF.

The chain uses TRBV5-8 and TRBJ1-5, with a tentative D call TRBD1 (5 bases). The germline V gene has CDR1 SGHTS and CDR2 YDEGEE. The CDR3 spans 14 residues. Trimming took off 0 bases at V and 5 bases at J, with 9 bases between the two ends. The CDR3 DNA sequence: TGTGCCAGCAGCTTGGACCAGGGCTATCAGCCCCAGCATTTT. It translates to CASSLDQGYQPQHF.

J is TRBJ1-1 and V is TRBV5-6; D may be TRBD1 (5 bases). Germline V gives CDR1 SGHDT, CDR2 YYEEEE. V was clipped by 7 bases and J by 0 bases, with 13 bases between them. The length of the CDR3 is 14 residues. The CDR3 nucleotides are TGTGCCAGCGGGACTATCGGAGTGAACACTGAAGCTTTCTTT. Translated: CASGTIGVNTEAFF.

This chain joins TRBV5-1 and TRBJ2-5, with a weak D call TRBD2 (5 bases). In germline, CDR1 is SGHRS, CDR2 YFSETQ. The V end lost 4 bases, the J end lost 5 bases, and 18 bases lay between the germline ends. This CDR3 spans 15 amino acids. CDR3 bases: TGCGCCAGCAGCGTAGACCCGCGCAGAGGGGAGACCCAGTACTTC. This gives the protein CASSVDPRRGETQYF.

The J gene is TRBJ2-3, the V gene TRBV10-2; D remains ambiguous. Per the germline V gene, CDR1 is WSHSY and CDR2 is SAAADI. Trimming took 5 bases from V and 2 from J, leaving 14 bases between them. The CDR3 is made up of 15 amino acids. As DNA, the CDR3 is TGCGCCAGCAGTAAGCCGACCGGAGCCACAGATACGCAGTATTTT. This codes for CASSKPTGATDTQYF.

J is TRBJ2-1 and V is TRBV11-1, with 9 bases that match TRBD1. CDR1 is SGHAT and CDR2 is FQDESV in the germline V gene (reference sequence). Losses at the gene ends were 2 bases for V and 6 bases for J; bases not matched to a gene: 8. The CDR3 totals 16 residues. The CDR3 bases are TGTGCCAGCAGCTTATGGGGGACAGGGAGTGGCAATGAGCAGTTCTTC. Encoded protein: CASSLWGTGSGNEQFF.

The V and J genes are TRBV5-1 and TRBJ1-2; D possibly corresponds to TRBD1 (5 bases). Trimming took 4 bases from V and 4 from J, leaving 23 bases between them. The CDR3 has 17 residues. Germline V gene data show CDR1 as SGHRS and CDR2 as YFSETQ. The CDR3 nucleotides read TGCGCCAGCAGCCCCGGACTACTAGAAACCCAGGGCTATGGCTACACCTTC. It is translated as CASSPGLLETQGYGYTF.

J is TRBJ1-5 and V is TRBV6-5; unclear D gene. V lost 7 bases, J lost 6 bases, and 19 bases lay in between. In germline, CDR1 is MNHEY, CDR2 SVGAGI. CDR3 length: 15 amino acids. This CDR3 reads CASTELEGERQPQHF. The DNA of the CDR3 is TGTGCCAGCACCGAGTTGGAGGGAGAGCGTCAGCCCCAGCATTTT.

The chain combines TRBV29-1 with TRBJ1-1; no definite D call. Germline CDR1 is SQVTM and CDR2 is ANQGSEA. This CDR3 is built from 14 residues. V was shortened by 0 bases and J by 1 base, with 9 bases between the two germline ends. The CDR3 protein is CSVEDLPGNTEAFF. The CDR3 DNA reads as TGCAGCGTTGAAGATCTCCCAGGGAACACTGAAGCTTTCTTT.

The CDR3, as DNA: TGTGCCGGACACAGGGACTACGAGCAGTACTTC. It translates to CAGHRDYEQYF. The V call is TRBV21-1, the J call TRBJ2-7; the table's D call, TRBD1, has no DNA check behind it. TRBV21-1 is reported as a pseudogene. CDR3 size: 11 residues.

The rearrangement joins TRBV7-8 to TRBJ1-2; D may be TRBD1 (5 bases). Germline V gene sequence: CDR1 SGHVS, CDR2 FQNEAQ. This CDR3 is built from 12 residues. V was pared by 1 base and J by 6 bases, with 6 bases between. The CDR3 loop is CASSLGGDGYTF. DNA for the CDR3: TGTGCCAGCAGCTTAGGGGGGGATGGCTACACCTTC.

CDR3 amino acids: CASSSVAGGLETQYF. CDR3 sequence (DNA): TGTGCCAGCAGTTCCGTAGCGGGGGGGCTGGAGACCCAGTACTTC. The gene calls are TRBV28 and TRBJ2-5; 11 bases are shared with TRBD2. Germline V gene data show CDR1 as MDHEN and CDR2 as SYDVKM. The CDR3 consists of 15 residues. The V and J ends lost 4 bases and 5 bases, in that order; junction bases with no gene match: 6.

This sequence joins TRBV10-3 and TRBJ2-1; TRBD2 matches at 14 bases. CDR3 length equals 16 residues. With 2 bases clipped from V and 8 bases from J, the junction kept 5 bases outside the gene matches. The germline gives CDR1 ENHRY, CDR2 SYGVKD. The CDR3 here is CAISEPGLAGVDEQFF. In DNA, the CDR3 is TGTGCCATCAGTGAGCCGGGACTAGCGGGGGTCGATGAGCAGTTCTTC.

This chain joins TRBV7-8 and TRBJ2-2, with D unresolved. The CDR3 is made up of 15 amino acids. Germline lookup yields CDR1 SGHVS and CDR2 FQNEAQ. V was shortened by 2 bases and J by 1 base, with 8 bases between the two germline ends. CDR3 DNA: TGTGCCAGCAGCTTACAACAGATGAACACCGGGGAGCTGTTTTTT. As protein: CASSLQQMNTGELFF. The full variable domain, rest sourced from reference TRBV7-8 and TRBJ2-2, is GAGVSQSPRYKVAKRGQDVALRCDPISGHVSLFWYQQALGQGPEFLTYFQNEAQLDKSGLPSDRFFAERPEGSVSTLKIQRTQQEDSAVYLCASSLQQMNTGELFFGEGSRLTVL.

This clone has a single count. The rearrangement uses TRBV27 and TRBJ2-3; tentative D call: TRBD2 (6 bases). CDR1 is MNHEY, CDR2 SMNVEV, per germline (reference sequence). The V end lost 6 bases, the J end lost 4 bases, and 17 bases lay between the germline ends. CDR3 length equals 15 residues. CDR3 DNA: TGTGCCAGCAGGCCTTGGAGGGAAGGGCCAGATACGCAGTATTTT. It codes for CASRPWREGPDTQYF.

The gene calls are TRBV2 and TRBJ1-5; D perhaps matches TRBD1 (5 bases). CDR1 SNHLY and CDR2 FYNNEI come from the germline V gene. The CDR3 totals 13 residues. Trimming took 11 bases from V and 3 from J, leaving 14 bases between them. CDR3: CASSGGTNQPQHF. For the CDR3, the DNA is TGTGCCTCGTCCGGGGGGACCAATCAGCCCCAGCATTTT.

The genes are TRBV5-6 and TRBJ1-1; 7 bases are shared with TRBD1. Germline CDR1 SGHDT, CDR2 YYEEEE. This CDR3 region has 12 residues. After removal of 2 bases from V and 10 bases from J, the junction contained 5 bases not matched to a gene. CDR3 protein: CASSFDRVRAFF. The CDR3 bases are TGTGCCAGCAGCTTCGACAGGGTTAGAGCTTTCTTT.

J is TRBJ2-3 and V is TRBV2; tentatively, D is TRBD1 (5 bases). The CDR3 is 12 residues long. The ends were cut back, 4 bases at V and 9 bases at J, with 11 bases in the middle. CDR1 is SNHLY and CDR2 is FYNNEI in the germline V gene. The CDR3 reads CASSGAGWTQYF. DNA for the CDR3: TGTGCCAGCAGTGGGGCAGGGTGGACGCAGTATTTT.

V gene TRBV5-4 combines with J gene TRBJ2-2; 10 positions agree with TRBD2. The CDR3 covers 15 residues. Germline CDR1 reads SGHNT; CDR2 reads YYREEE (reference sequence). The J segment lost 6 bases and the V segment lost 3 bases, leaving 5 bases of the junction unmatched. CDR3 sequence (DNA): TGTGCCAGCAGCTATCTAAGCGGGGGGGCCGGGGAGCTGTTTTTT. Translating gives CASSYLSGGAGELFF.

J is TRBJ2-2 and V is TRBV9; D might be TRBD2 (6 bases). CDR3 length equals 11 residues. Per germline, CDR1 SGDLS and CDR2 YYNGEE. The CDR3 DNA follows: TGTGGGCGGGGGAACACCGGGGAGCTGTTTTTT. Residues: CGRGNTGELFF.

J is TRBJ2-3 and V is TRBV5-1; TRBD2 aligns across 7 bases. Germline V gene lookup returns CDR1 SGHRS and CDR2 YFSETQ. J was trimmed by 4 bases and V by 6 bases; bases with no gene match: 5. This CDR3 is 13 amino acids long. The CDR3: CASMVGGSDTQYF. The CDR3 region has the DNA TGCGCCAGCATGGTGGGGGGGTCAGATACGCAGTATTTT. The full variable domain, with the rest looked up from reference TRBV5-1 and TRBJ2-3, is KAGVTQTPRYLIKTRGQQVTLSCSPISGHRSVSWYQQTPGQGLQFLFEYFSETQRNKGNFPGRFSGRQFSNSRSEMNVSTLELGDSALYLCASMVGGSDTQYFGPGTRLTVL.

This rearrangement joins TRBV29-1 to TRBJ1-2; D not certain. The V gene's germline CDR1 is SQVTM and CDR2 ANQGSEA. Deletions cut 2 bases from V and 4 bases from J, with 14 bases between. This CDR3 region has 14 residues. The CDR3 region is CSVEHPGRFYGYTF. In nucleotides, the CDR3 is TGCAGCGTTGAACACCCAGGTCGGTTCTATGGCTACACCTTC.

Comment on this clone: Different DNA sequences within this sample yield the same CDR3. This chain uses TRBV28 with TRBJ2-7; perhaps TRBD2 as D (5 bases). With 2 bases removed from V and 3 bases from J, the gap between germline ends came to 5 bases. The CDR3 is 12 residues long. CDR1 and CDR2 from the germline V gene are MDHEN and SYDVKM. CDR3 bases: TGTGCCAGCAGTTTAGGAGGCTACGAGCAGTACTTC. Translated: CASSLGGYEQYF. The whole variable domain, remainder taken from reference TRBV28 and TRBJ2-7, is DVKVTQSSRYLVKRTGEKVFLECVQDMDHENMFWYRQDPGLGLRLIYFSYDVKMKEKGDIPEGYSVSREKKERFSLILESASTNQTSMYLCASSLGGYEQYFGPGTRLTVT.

The rearrangement joins TRBV5-4 to TRBJ2-2; D is possibly TRBD1 (6 bases). CDR3 length equals 13 residues. Between the trimmed V and J ends, which lost 2 bases and 6 bases, there was a span of 8 bases. The V gene's germline CDR1 is SGHNT and CDR2 YYREEE (reference sequence). The CDR3 here is CASSLGGAGELFF. CDR3 nucleotide sequence: TGTGCCAGCAGCTTAGGGGGAGCCGGGGAGCTGTTTTTT.